A selection of T cell receptor beta chains follows, all from one sample in a study of blood T cell repertoires in COVID-19. Generated by immunoSEQ multiplex PCR, the TCRdb table keeps only in-frame clones and is missing some. This table has roughly 320,000 clones, more than 75% appearing once. The sample was peripheral blood. The receptor source for this set is an older man with acute or convalescent COVID-19. CDR3s include the opening cysteine and the closing phenylalanine or tryptophan. Fields, in order: J gene, clone size, V gene, D gene, CDR3 protein, CDR3 DNA. The D gene is left open where the match is weak. Rows give clone size only sometimes, using once, few, many, or a class for an expanded clone.

TRBJ1-2 NA TRBV6-5 NA CASSYPGSGYTF TGTGCCAGCAGTTACCCAGGCTCGGGCTACACCTTC
TRBJ1-1 NA TRBV11-2 NA CASRPQGRGTEAFF TGTGCCAGCAGGCCCCAGGGGAGAGGCACTGAAGCTTTCTTT
TRBJ2-2 NA TRBV7-9 NA CASSFNLGGADINGELFF TGTGCCAGCAGCTTTAATCTAGGTGGGGCAGATATCAACGGGGAGCTGTTTTTT
TRBJ2-7 NA TRBV4-1 TRBD1 CASSQIYRGNYEQYF TGCGCCAGCAGCCAGATATACAGGGGAAACTACGAGCAGTACTTC
TRBJ2-5 once TRBV6-6 TRBD2 CASTPSGAETQYF TGTGCCAGCACCCCTAGCGGGGCGGAGACCCAGTACTTC
TRBJ2-7 NA TRBV6-6 NA CASTIGGDPYEQYF TGTGCCAGCACCATCGGAGGGGACCCCTACGAGCAGTACTTC
TRBJ1-4 NA TRBV12-3/TRBV12-4 NA CASSYSSYEKLFF TGTGCCAGCAGTTACAGTTCCTATGAAAAACTGTTTTTT
TRBJ2-7 NA TRBV18 TRBD1 CASSPTGTGSYEQYF TGTGCCAGCTCACCAACCGGGACAGGGTCCTACGAGCAGTACTTC
TRBJ1-1 NA TRBV7-2 NA CASSLESEAFF TGTGCCAGCAGCTTAGAGAGTGAAGCTTTCTTT
TRBJ2-1 NA TRBV11-2 NA CASSFSVFSYNEQFF TGTGCCAGCAGCTTTAGCGTATTCTCCTACAATGAGCAGTTCTTC
TRBJ1-6 NA TRBV30 NA CAWSVNISPLHF TGTGCCTGGAGTGTAAACATTTCACCCCTCCACTTT
TRBJ2-5 NA TRBV11-3 TRBD2 CASSNRGGETQYF TGTGCCAGCAGCAACCGGGGGGGGGAGACCCAGTACTTC
TRBJ1-6 NA TRBV28 TRBD1 CASRQGNSPLHF TGTGCCAGCAGACAGGGGAATTCACCCCTCCACTTT
TRBJ1-1 once TRBV5-5 TRBD1 CASSLQGTGTEAFF TGTGCCAGCAGTTTACAGGGGACGGGAACTGAAGCTTTCTTT
TRBJ2-7 NA TRBV3-1/TRBV3-2 TRBD2 CASSQTGLPRHEQYF TGTGCCAGCAGCCAAACGGGACTACCCCGCCACGAGCAGTACTTC
TRBJ2-1 NA TRBV3-1/TRBV3-2 TRBD2 CASSHPLTGGINEQFF TGTGCCAGCAGCCATCCTCTAACGGGGGGGATAAATGAGCAGTTCTTC
TRBJ2-3 NA TRBV19 TRBD2 CASRKRGASGDPDTQYF TGTGCCAGTAGGAAAAGGGGGGCTAGCGGGGACCCAGATACGCAGTATTTT
TRBJ2-1 NA TRBV30 NA CASHRDILYNEQFF TGTGCCTCCCACCGGGACATCCTTTACAATGAGCAGTTCTTC
TRBJ1-3 NA TRBV7-2 NA CASSLHRAGNTIYF TGTGCCAGCAGCTTACACAGGGCTGGAAACACCATATATTTT
TRBJ1-1 few TRBV5-1 NA CASSLGQGMNTEAFF TGCGCCAGCAGCTTGGGTCAGGGGATGAACACTGAAGCTTTCTTT
TRBJ2-5 NA TRBV28 NA CASSLIRGKTQYF TGTGCCAGCAGTTTAATTCGGGGGAAGACCCAGTACTTC
TRBJ2-5 once TRBV5-4 NA CASSLRQGSQETQYF TGTGCCAGCAGCTTGCGTCAGGGGAGCCAAGAGACCCAGTACTTC
TRBJ2-3 NA TRBV4-3 NA CASSQDALTDTQYF TGCGCCAGCAGCCAAGATGCGTTGACAGATACGCAGTATTTT
TRBJ2-5 once TRBV7-2 TRBD2 CASSGSGLAGGHQETQYF TGTGCCAGCAGCGGATCGGGACTAGCGGGGGGCCACCAAGAGACCCAGTACTTC
TRBJ1-3 NA TRBV7-9 NA CASSRAQGWGNTIYF TGTGCCAGCAGCCGTGCGCAGGGGTGGGGAAACACCATATATTTT
TRBJ1-5 NA TRBV7-2 TRBD1 CASSLEGTGYQPQHF TGTGCCAGCAGCTTAGAAGGGACAGGATATCAGCCCCAGCATTTT
TRBJ1-4 NA TRBV6-6 TRBD1 CASSLTTGGVEKLFF TGTGCCAGCAGCTTAACGACAGGGGGCGTTGAAAAACTGTTTTTT
TRBJ1-2 NA TRBV5-1 TRBD1 CASSGNRQGAGYGYTF TGCGCCAGCAGCGGAAATCGACAGGGGGCAGGCTATGGCTACACCTTC
TRBJ1-2 NA TRBV2 NA CASSEGGTDLYGYTF TGTGCCAGCAGCGAAGGTGGTACAGACCTATATGGCTACACCTTC
TRBJ2-1 NA TRBV19 TRBD2 CAIDMTSGRSCNEQFF TGTGCGATTGACATGACTAGCGGGAGGAGTTGTAATGAGCAGTTCTTC
TRBJ2-7 NA TRBV2 NA CASSEIEYEQYF TGTGCCAGCAGTGAGATTGAGTACGAGCAGTACTTC
TRBJ2-5 once TRBV5-1 NA CASSLDGYQETQYF TGCGCCAGCAGCCTCGACGGGTACCAAGAGACCCAGTACTTC
TRBJ2-7 NA TRBV2 NA CASRPRGSSYEQYF TGTGCCAGCAGACCCAGAGGGTCGTCCTACGAGCAGTACTTC
TRBJ1-2 NA TRBV27 TRBD1 CASRPDRGISYGYTF TGTGCCAGCAGGCCCGACAGGGGAATTTCGTATGGCTACACCTTC
TRBJ2-2 NA TRBV27 NA CASSYLQGNGELFF TGTGCCAGCAGTTACCTACAGGGTAACGGGGAGCTGTTTTTT
TRBJ1-2 few TRBV19 NA CASSLYGEGYTF TGTGCCAGTAGCCTCTACGGTGAAGGCTACACCTTC
TRBJ1-2 once TRBV10-3 NA CAISAGGAGSNYGYTF TGTGCCATCAGTGCGGGGGGGGCAGGGTCTAACTATGGCTACACCTTC
TRBJ1-6 NA TRBV2 TRBD1 CASSSGQGDASPLHF TGTGCCAGCAGTTCCGGACAGGGAGATGCTTCACCCCTCCACTTT
TRBJ1-4 NA TRBV2 NA CASSEGTAGNEKLFF TGTGCCAGCAGTGAAGGGACGGCGGGTAATGAAAAACTGTTTTTT
TRBJ1-2 NA TRBV7-2 TRBD1 CASSPGQGIDFEGYTF TGTGCCAGCAGCCCAGGACAGGGTATCGATTTCGAGGGCTACACCTTC
TRBJ2-7 NA TRBV9 TRBD1 CASSVEPGQYFYEQYF TGTGCCAGCAGCGTGGAACCGGGACAGTATTTCTACGAGCAGTACTTC